This T cell receptor beta chain came from a study of blood T cell repertoires in COVID-19. Study in general: Samples representing acute and convalescent COVID-19 were sourced from the United States, Italy and Spain. T cells, B-cell-depleted T cells, or PBMCs supplied cDNA or gDNA.

Authors' methods: Amplification of reference gene primers provided the estimated nucleated cell counts. Libraries were prepared by immunoSEQ multiplex PCR; TCRdb keeps only in-frame clonotypes and omits some of them. D and trimming were read from the DNA, whereas the V and J calls and clone size are those reported in that table. This sample has roughly 90,000 clones, with approximately 90% found just once. Germline V gives CDR1 MNHEY, CDR2 SVGEGT. V shed 4 bases and J 3 bases; nucleotides not matched to a gene: 8. This CDR3 has 17 residues. J is TRBJ2-1 and V is TRBV6-2 or TRBV6-3; 11 nucleotides align to TRBD2. This receptor was obtained from a man in his forties or fifties with acute or convalescent COVID-19. Material: peripheral blood. In nucleotides, the CDR3 is TGTGCCAGCAGTTTCGCCACACTAGCGGGGGTCTACAATGAGCAGTTCTTC. The encoded protein is CASSFATLAGVYNEQFF.